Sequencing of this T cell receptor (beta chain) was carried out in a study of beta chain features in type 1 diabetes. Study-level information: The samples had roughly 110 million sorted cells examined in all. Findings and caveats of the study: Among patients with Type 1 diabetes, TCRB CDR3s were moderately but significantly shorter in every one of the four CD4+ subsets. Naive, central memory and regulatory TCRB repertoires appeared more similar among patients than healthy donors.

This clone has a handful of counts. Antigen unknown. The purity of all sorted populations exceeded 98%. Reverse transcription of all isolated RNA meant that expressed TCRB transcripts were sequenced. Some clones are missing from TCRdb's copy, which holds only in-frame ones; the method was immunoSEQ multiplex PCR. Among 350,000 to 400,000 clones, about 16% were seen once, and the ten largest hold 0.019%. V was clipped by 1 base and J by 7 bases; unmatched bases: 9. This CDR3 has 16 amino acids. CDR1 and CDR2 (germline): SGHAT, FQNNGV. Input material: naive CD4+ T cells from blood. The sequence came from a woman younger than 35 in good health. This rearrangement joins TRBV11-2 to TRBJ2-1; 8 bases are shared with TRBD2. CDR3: CASSLVSGSIGNEQFF. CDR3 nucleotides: TGTGCCAGCAGCTTAGTCAGCGGGAGTATTGGGAATGAGCAGTTCTTC.